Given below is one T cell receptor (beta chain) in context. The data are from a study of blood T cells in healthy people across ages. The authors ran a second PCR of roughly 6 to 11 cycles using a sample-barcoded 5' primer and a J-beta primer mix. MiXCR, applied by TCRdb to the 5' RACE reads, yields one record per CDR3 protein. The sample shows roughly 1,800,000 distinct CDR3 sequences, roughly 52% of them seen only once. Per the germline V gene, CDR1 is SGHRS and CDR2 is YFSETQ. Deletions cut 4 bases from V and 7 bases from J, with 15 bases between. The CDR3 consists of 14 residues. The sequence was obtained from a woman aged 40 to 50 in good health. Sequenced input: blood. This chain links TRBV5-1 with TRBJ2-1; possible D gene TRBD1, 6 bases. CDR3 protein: CASSTGQQANEQFF. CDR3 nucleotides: TGCGCCAGCAGCACCGGACAGCAAGCAAATGAGCAGTTCTTC.